These 20 T cell receptor beta chains came from one sample sequenced in a study of cytomegalovirus exposure and HLA in healthy donors. It was with 60 Vbeta and 13 Jbeta primers that the PCR ran. Produced via immunoSEQ multiplex PCR; TCRdb's table is partial and in-frame only. This sample carries 100,000 to 150,000 clones, around 78% of them seen once, and the ten largest clones take 15% to 25%. Sample: PBMCs. These receptors all stem from a man between 18 and 29 years old in good health and CMV-seropositive.

J is TRBJ2-7 and V is TRBV19; 13 nucleotides match TRBD2. The germline V gene has CDR1 LNHDA and CDR2 SQIVND (reference sequence). The CDR3 is 18 amino acids. The V and J ends lost 6 bases and 0 bases, in that order; junction bases with no gene match: 11. In DNA, the CDR3 is TGTGCCAGTAGCCGCAGACCGGGACTAGCGGGGAGCTCCTACGAGCAGTACTTC. Translation gives CASSRRPGLAGSSYEQYF.

This rearrangement joins TRBV7-6 to TRBJ1-1; weak D call: TRBD1 (5 bases). The V and J ends lost 0 bases and 10 bases respectively, with 9 bases between them. The CDR3 has 12 residues. Germline CDR1 is SGHVS and CDR2 is FNYEAQ. CDR3 residues: CASSLAGGRAFF. CDR3 in DNA: TGTGCCAGCAGCTTAGCGGGGGGGAGAGCTTTCTTT.

The chain combines TRBV11-2 with TRBJ2-7; possibly TRBD1 for D (6 bases). The CDR3 runs to 12 residues. Germline V gene sequence: CDR1 SGHAT, CDR2 FQNNGV. Trimming took 1 base from V and 7 from J, leaving 8 bases between them. DNA for the CDR3: TGTGCCAGCAGCTTAGTCAGGGGAGAGCAGTACTTC. This codes for CASSLVRGEQYF.

The chain carries TRBV7-8 and TRBJ1-2; D not certain. Trimming stripped 3 bases from V and 7 bases from J, with 12 bases between. Germline CDR1 SGHVS, CDR2 FQNEAQ. The CDR3 totals 13 residues. This CDR3 is CASSLVGVGGYTF. The CDR3 DNA reads TGTGCCAGCAGCTTGGTTGGTGTCGGTGGCTACACCTTC.

This chain links TRBV4-1 with TRBJ2-7, with 7 positions matching TRBD1. This CDR3 comprises 15 residues. The germline V gene encodes CDR1 MGHRA and CDR2 YSYEKL. Trimming cost V 0 bases and J 2 bases; bases outside gene matches: 4. The CDR3, as DNA: TGCGCCAGCAGCCAAGACAGGGGGTATGCCTACGAGCAGTACTTC. Translated, it gives CASSQDRGYAYEQYF.

The genes are TRBV5-4 and TRBJ2-5; TRBD2 agrees at 8 bases. Germline V gives CDR1 SGHNT, CDR2 YYREEE (reference sequence). The CDR3 contains 16 residues. Trimming removed 1 base from V and 9 bases from J; junction bases left unmatched: 14. The CDR3 DNA reads TGTGCCAGCAGCTTGATAGTAGGGCCTAGCGGGTCCTCCCAGTACTTC. It encodes CASSLIVGPSGSSQYF.

This clone has only one observation. J is TRBJ2-7 and V is TRBV6-5, with TRBD1 matching 8 bases. CDR3 size: 12 residues. The germline gives CDR1 MNHEY, CDR2 SVGAGI. With 10 bases clipped from V and 4 bases from J, the junction kept 6 bases outside the gene matches. The DNA for the CDR3 is TGTGCCACCGGACAGGGAGCTTACGAGCAGTACTTC. It yields the protein CATGQGAYEQYF.

This chain connects TRBV5-1 to TRBJ1-1; D is possibly TRBD1 (6 bases). V dropped 3 bases and J dropped 1 base, with 16 bases sitting between them. The germline gives CDR1 SGHRS, CDR2 YFSETQ. The CDR3 extends over 16 amino acids. This CDR3 reads CASSWTGLDRNTEAFF. The CDR3 DNA is TGCGCCAGCAGCTGGACGGGATTGGACAGGAACACTGAAGCTTTCTTT. Drawing the rest from reference TRBV5-1 and TRBJ1-1, the complete variable domain is KAGVTQTPRYLIKTRGQQVTLSCSPISGHRSVSWYQQTPGQGLQFLFEYFSETQRNKGNFPGRFSGRQFSNSRSEMNVSTLELGDSALYLCASSWTGLDRNTEAFFGQGTRLTVV.

The CDR3 loop is CSVDREEGGNTIYF. DNA of the CDR3: TGCAGCGTAGACCGGGAGGAGGGGGGAAACACCATATATTTT. The V and J genes are TRBV29-1 and TRBJ1-3; D may be TRBD1 (5 bases). Trimming pared 6 bases from V and 4 bases from J, leaving 16 bases between. The CDR3 covers 14 residues. Germline V gene lookup returns CDR1 SQVTM and CDR2 ANQGSEA.

Only a few counts were recorded for this clone. V is TRBV2 and J is TRBJ2-3; D unclear. Trimming pared 8 bases from V and 6 bases from J, leaving 9 bases between. Germline V gives CDR1 SNHLY, CDR2 FYNNEI. This CDR3 has 11 residues. CDR3 DNA sequence: TGTGCCAGCTCCACATCCGATACGCAGTATTTT. It yields the protein CASSTSDTQYF.

In this sample, this clone turned up once. The chain uses TRBV29-1 and TRBJ1-1; 8 bases agree with TRBD1. Germline V gene data show CDR1 as SQVTM and CDR2 as ANQGSEA. Trimming removed 6 bases from V and 5 bases from J; junction bases left unmatched: 8. The CDR3 has 13 residues. The DNA of the CDR3 is TGCAGCGTCAAACAGGGGGGAAGGACTGAAGCTTTCTTT. It encodes CSVKQGGRTEAFF.

This clone was recorded once. This chain connects TRBV6-1 to TRBJ2-7, with D tentatively TRBD1 (6 bases). CDR1 MNHNS and CDR2 SASEGT come from the germline V gene. This CDR3 is built from 15 residues. Deletions cut 2 bases from V and 4 bases from J, with 15 bases between. The CDR3 reads CASSESTQGTYEQYF. The CDR3 region has the DNA TGTGCCAGCAGTGAATCGACACAGGGTACTTACGAGCAGTACTTC.

This chain links TRBV7-8 with TRBJ1-2; TRBD1 agrees at 9 bases. CDR1 is SGHVS, CDR2 FQNEAQ, per germline. V lost 1 base to trimming and J lost 6 bases; unmatched junction nucleotides: 3. The CDR3 contains 14 residues. DNA of the CDR3: TGTGCCAGCAGCTTAGGGACAGGGGTGAATGGCTACACCTTC. Translating it yields CASSLGTGVNGYTF. Complete variable domain (other parts from reference TRBV7-8 and TRBJ1-2): GAGVSQSPRYKVAKRGQDVALRCDPISGHVSLFWYQQALGQGPEFLTYFQNEAQLDKSGLPSDRFFAERPEGSVSTLKIQRTQQEDSAVYLCASSLGTGVNGYTFGSGTRLTVV.

The chain joins TRBV19 to TRBJ2-5, with D tentatively TRBD2 (6 bases). The CDR3 has 14 residues. CDR1 and CDR2 (germline): LNHDA, SQIVND (reference sequence). Trimming cost V 7 bases and J 5 bases, with 17 bases left between them. The CDR3 sequence is CASKGMGGLETQYF. DNA of the CDR3: TGTGCCAGTAAGGGTATGGGAGGATTGGAGACCCAGTACTTC.

The chain employs TRBV7-9 and TRBJ2-1; the D gene is possibly TRBD1 (6 bases). This CDR3 is built from 16 residues. Trimming took 5 bases from V and 0 from J, leaving 14 bases between them. In germline, CDR1 is SEHNR, CDR2 FQNEAQ (reference sequence). Here the CDR3 DNA reads TGTGCCAGCAGCCCGCCGGGACAAAGCTCCTACAATGAGCAGTTCTTC. Translated: CASSPPGQSSYNEQFF. The complete variable domain, with remaining parts taken from reference TRBV7-9 and TRBJ2-1, reads DTGVSQNPRHKITKRGQNVTFRCDPISEHNRLYWYRQTLGQGPEFLTYFQNEAQLEKSRLLSDRFSAERPKGSFSTLEIQRTEQGDSAMYLCASSPPGQSSYNEQFFGPGTRLTVL.

The V and J genes are TRBV29-1 and TRBJ2-1; 15 bases align to TRBD2. V shed 2 bases, J shed 9 bases, and the junction held 5 bases outside the gene matches. Germline V gene sequence: CDR1 SQVTM, CDR2 ANQGSEA. The CDR3 runs to 15 residues. CDR3 in amino acids: CSVENRTSGGGEQFF. The CDR3 DNA reads as TGCAGCGTTGAAAACCGGACTAGCGGGGGGGGTGAGCAGTTCTTC.

CDR3 coding DNA: TGTGCCAGCAGTTTAGGCCACCTGAGCAATCAGCCCCAGCATTTT. Translation: CASSLGHLSNQPQHF. The chain joins TRBV27 to TRBJ1-5; the D is unclear. The V end lost 2 bases, the J end lost 1 base, and 9 bases lay between the germline ends. This CDR3 contains 15 residues. Germline V CDR1 and CDR2: MNHEY, SMNVEV (reference sequence).

CDR3 sequence reads: CASSFGVNEQFF. In DNA, the CDR3 is TGTGCCAGCAGCTTCGGAGTCAATGAGCAGTTCTTC. The chain recombines TRBV13 with TRBJ2-1; D is uncertain. Deletions cut 3 bases from V and 6 bases from J, with 6 bases between. CDR3 length: 12 amino acids. CDR1 and CDR2 (germline): PRHDT, FYEKMQ (reference sequence).

The V call is TRBV9, the J call TRBJ2-3; 11 bases align to TRBD2. Germline V gene lookup returns CDR1 SGDLS and CDR2 YYNGEE. V trimming: 3 bases; J trimming: 2 bases; junction bases outside the gene matches: 8. The CDR3 is 17 amino acids. The CDR3 DNA is TGTGCCAGCAGCGGAGCTTTTAGCGGGGGGGTCACAGATACGCAGTATTTT. It yields the protein CASSGAFSGGVTDTQYF.

In DNA, the CDR3 is TGTGCCAGCACCCCCTTCGTTAATGAAAAACTGTTTTTT. This sequence encodes CASTPFVNEKLFF. The chain has TRBV28 and TRBJ1-4; D not resolved. Trimming took off 7 bases at V and 4 bases at J, with 10 bases between the two ends. Per germline, CDR1 MDHEN and CDR2 SYDVKM. The CDR3 has 13 residues. Full variable domain (outside the CDR3, taken from reference TRBV28 and TRBJ1-4): DVKVTQSSRYLVKRTGEKVFLECVQDMDHENMFWYRQDPGLGLRLIYFSYDVKMKEKGDIPEGYSVSREKKERFSLILESASTNQTSMYLCASTPFVNEKLFFGSGTQLSVL.